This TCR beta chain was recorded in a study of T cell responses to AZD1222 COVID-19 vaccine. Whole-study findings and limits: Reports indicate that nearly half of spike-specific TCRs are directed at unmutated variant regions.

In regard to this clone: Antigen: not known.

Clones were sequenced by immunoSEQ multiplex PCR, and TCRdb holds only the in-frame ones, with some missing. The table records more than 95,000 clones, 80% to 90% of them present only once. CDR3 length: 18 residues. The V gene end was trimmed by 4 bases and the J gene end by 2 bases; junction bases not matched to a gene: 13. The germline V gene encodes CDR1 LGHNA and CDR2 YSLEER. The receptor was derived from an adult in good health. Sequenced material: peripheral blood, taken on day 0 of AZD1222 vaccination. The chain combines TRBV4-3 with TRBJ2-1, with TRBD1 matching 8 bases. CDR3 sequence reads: CASSPYYLGTGAYNEQFF. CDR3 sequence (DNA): TGCGCCAGCAGCCCCTACTACCTGGGGACAGGCGCCTACAATGAGCAGTTCTTC.